This entry lists 6 T cell receptor beta chains sequenced from one sample in a study of response to subunit inactivated influenza vaccine. TCRdb used MiXCR to reprocess the RT-PCR reads, holding one entry per CDR3 protein. The sample has 860,000 or so distinct CDR3 sequences, around 21% seen once. Source: PBMCs from blood, taken roughly 5 days after vaccination. The receptors were gathered from a man aged 45-65 years who received an inactivated influenza vaccine.

The J gene is TRBJ2-7, the V gene TRBV5-1; D not certain. Germline CDR1 SGHRS, CDR2 YFSETQ. The CDR3 length is 12 residues. Trimming stripped 4 bases from V and 7 bases from J, with 12 bases between. The CDR3 loop is CASSPRGQEQYF. The CDR3 bases are TGCGCCAGCAGCCCCCGTGGGCAAGAGCAGTACTTC.

The J gene is TRBJ2-1, the V gene TRBV21-1; the table's TRBD1 call for D was not verified on the DNA. TRBV21-1 corresponds to a pseudogene. The CDR3 totals 16 residues. The CDR3 sequence: CASSKKTRRTGNEQFF. The CDR3 region has the DNA TGTGCCAGCAGCAAAAAAACTCGCCGGACAGGCAATGAGCAGTTCTTC.

This clonotype came up a few times. V is TRBV20-1 and J is TRBJ1-2; D gene uncertain. Germline loops: CDR1 DFQATT, CDR2 SNEGSKA (reference sequence). Trimming took 6 bases from V and 2 from J, leaving 16 bases between them. The CDR3 sequence is 14 residues long. The CDR3 bases are TGCAGTGCCACACCGCCGTTCAGGAACTATGGCTACACCTTC. It codes for CSATPPFRNYGYTF.

This clonotype was found a few times. The chain links TRBV20-1 to TRBJ2-2; 8 bases are a match to TRBD2. Looked up from germline, CDR1 is DFQATT and CDR2 is SNEGSKA (reference sequence). The length of the CDR3 is 14 residues. Trimming at V came to 0 bases and at J to 5 bases, leaving 2 bases not matched to a gene. The CDR3 region has the DNA TGCAGTGCTAGAGATCCTAGCGGGACCGGGGAGCTGTTTTTT. Its protein product is CSARDPSGTGELFF.

The rearrangement joins TRBV20-1 to TRBJ2-1; 8 bases are shared with TRBD1. The CDR3 spans 14 residues. V trimming: 0 bases; J trimming: 11 bases; junction bases outside the gene matches: 9. Germline CDR1 and CDR2: DFQATT and SNEGSKA (reference sequence). DNA of the CDR3: TGCAGTGCTAGAGACGGACAGGGCGGTCATAAGCAGTTCTTC. It yields the protein CSARDGQGGHKQFF.

This clonotype was counted only a few times. The J gene is TRBJ2-7, the V gene TRBV4-1, with no clear D. Germline V CDR1 and CDR2: MGHRA, YSYEKL. Trimming pared 0 bases from V and 3 bases from J, leaving 12 bases between. There are 15 residues in the CDR3. This chain's CDR3 is CASSQDPTLDYEQYF. The CDR3, as DNA: TGCGCCAGCAGCCAAGACCCGACGTTGGACTACGAGCAGTACTTC.